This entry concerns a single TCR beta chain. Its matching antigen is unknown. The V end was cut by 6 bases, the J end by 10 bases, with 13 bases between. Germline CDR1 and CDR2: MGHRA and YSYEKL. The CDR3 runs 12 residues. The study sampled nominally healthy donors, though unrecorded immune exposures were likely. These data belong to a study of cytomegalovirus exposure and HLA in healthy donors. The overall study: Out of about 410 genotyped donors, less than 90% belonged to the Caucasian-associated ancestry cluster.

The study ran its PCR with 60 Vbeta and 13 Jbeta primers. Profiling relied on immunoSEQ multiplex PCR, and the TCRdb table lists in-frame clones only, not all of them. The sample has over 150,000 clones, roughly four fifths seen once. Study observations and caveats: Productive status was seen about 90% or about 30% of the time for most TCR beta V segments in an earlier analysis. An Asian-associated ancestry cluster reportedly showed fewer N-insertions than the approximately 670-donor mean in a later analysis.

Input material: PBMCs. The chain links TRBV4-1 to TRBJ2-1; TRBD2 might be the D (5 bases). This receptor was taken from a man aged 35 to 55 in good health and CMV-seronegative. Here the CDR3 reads CASSFGLGEQFF. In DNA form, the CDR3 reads TGCGCCAGCAGTTTCGGACTGGGGGAGCAGTTCTTC.